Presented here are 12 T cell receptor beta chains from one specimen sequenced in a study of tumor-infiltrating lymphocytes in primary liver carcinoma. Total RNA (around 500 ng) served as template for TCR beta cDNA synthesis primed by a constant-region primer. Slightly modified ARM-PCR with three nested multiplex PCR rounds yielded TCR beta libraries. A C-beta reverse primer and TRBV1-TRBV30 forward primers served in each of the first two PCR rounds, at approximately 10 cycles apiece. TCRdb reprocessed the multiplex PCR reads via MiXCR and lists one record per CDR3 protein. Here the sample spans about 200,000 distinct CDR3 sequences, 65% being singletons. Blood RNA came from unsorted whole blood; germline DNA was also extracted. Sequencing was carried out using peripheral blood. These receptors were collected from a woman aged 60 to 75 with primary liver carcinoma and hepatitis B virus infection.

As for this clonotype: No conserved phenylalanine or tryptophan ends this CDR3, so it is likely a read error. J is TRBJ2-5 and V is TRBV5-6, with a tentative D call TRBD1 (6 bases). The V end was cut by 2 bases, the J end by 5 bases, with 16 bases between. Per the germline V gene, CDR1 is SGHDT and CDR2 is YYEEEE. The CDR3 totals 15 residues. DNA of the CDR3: TGTGCCAGCAGCTTCCTGATCAGGGGCGCGGAGACCCAGTACGTC. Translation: CASSFLIRGAETQYV.

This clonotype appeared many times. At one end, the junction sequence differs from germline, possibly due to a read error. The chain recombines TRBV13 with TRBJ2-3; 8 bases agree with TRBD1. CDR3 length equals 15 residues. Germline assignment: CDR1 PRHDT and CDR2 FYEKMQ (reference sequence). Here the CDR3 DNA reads TGTGCCAGCAGCTTAAGACAGGGGTCCACAAATACGCAGTATTTT. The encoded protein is CASSLRQGSTNTQYF. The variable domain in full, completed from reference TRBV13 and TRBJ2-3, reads AAGVIQSPRHLIKEKRETATLKCYPIPRHDTVYWYQQGPGQDPQFLISFYEKMQSDKGSIPDRFSAQQFSDYHSELNMSSLELGDSALYFCASSLRQGSTNTQYFGPGTRLTVL.

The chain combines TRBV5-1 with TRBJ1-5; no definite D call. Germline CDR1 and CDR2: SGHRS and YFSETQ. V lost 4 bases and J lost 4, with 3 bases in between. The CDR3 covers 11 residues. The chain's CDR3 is CASSQNQPQHF. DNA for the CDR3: TGCGCCAGCAGCCAAAATCAGCCCCAGCATTTT.

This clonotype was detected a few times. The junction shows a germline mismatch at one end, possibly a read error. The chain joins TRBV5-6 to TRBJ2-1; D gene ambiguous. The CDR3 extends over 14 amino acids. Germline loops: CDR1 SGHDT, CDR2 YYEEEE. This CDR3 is CASSSNELYNEQFF. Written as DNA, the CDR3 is TGTGCTAGCAGCTCCAATGAGTTGTACAATGAGCAGTTCTTC.

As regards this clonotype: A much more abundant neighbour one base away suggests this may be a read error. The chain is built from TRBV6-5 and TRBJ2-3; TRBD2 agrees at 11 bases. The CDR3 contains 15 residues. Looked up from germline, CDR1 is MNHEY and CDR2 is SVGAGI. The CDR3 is CTSSYSGLAGDTQYF. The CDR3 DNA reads TGTACCAGCAGTTACTCCGGACTAGCGGGAGATACGCAGTATTTT.

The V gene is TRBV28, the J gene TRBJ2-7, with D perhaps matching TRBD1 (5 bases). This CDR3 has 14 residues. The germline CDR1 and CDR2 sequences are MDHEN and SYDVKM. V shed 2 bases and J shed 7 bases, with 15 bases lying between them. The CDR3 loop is CASSLDRQLGEQYF. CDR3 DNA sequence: TGTGCCAGCAGTTTAGACAGACAGCTCGGGGAGCAGTACTTC.

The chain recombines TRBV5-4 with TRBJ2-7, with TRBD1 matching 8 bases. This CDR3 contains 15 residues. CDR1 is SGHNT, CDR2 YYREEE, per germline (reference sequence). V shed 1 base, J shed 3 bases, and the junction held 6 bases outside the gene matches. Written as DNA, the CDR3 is TGTGCCAGCAGCTTGACGGGACAGGATCTCTACGAGCAGTACTTC. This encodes CASSLTGQDLYEQYF. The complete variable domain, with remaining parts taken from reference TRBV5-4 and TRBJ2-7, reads ETGVTQSPTHLIKTRGQQVTLRCSSQSGHNTVSWYQQALGQGPQFIFQYYREEENGRGNFPPRFSGLQFPNYSSELNVNALELDDSALYLCASSLTGQDLYEQYFGPGTRLTVT.

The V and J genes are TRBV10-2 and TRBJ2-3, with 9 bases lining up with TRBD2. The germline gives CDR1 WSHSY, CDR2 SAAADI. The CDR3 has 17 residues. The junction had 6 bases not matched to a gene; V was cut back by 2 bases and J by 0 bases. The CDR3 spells CASSEIQGLASTDTQYF. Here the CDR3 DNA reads TGCGCCAGCAGTGAGATACAGGGACTAGCTAGCACAGATACGCAGTATTTT.

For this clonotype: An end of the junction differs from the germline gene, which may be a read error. CDR3 sequence reads: CANSLWTSGNYEQYF. CDR3 DNA sequence: TGTGCCAACAGCCTTTGGACTAGCGGAAACTACGAGCAGTACTTC. The chain recombines TRBV11-2 with TRBJ2-7, with TRBD2 identical over 10 bases. CDR3 length equals 15 residues. CDR1 and CDR2 from the germline V gene are SGHAT and FQNNGV.

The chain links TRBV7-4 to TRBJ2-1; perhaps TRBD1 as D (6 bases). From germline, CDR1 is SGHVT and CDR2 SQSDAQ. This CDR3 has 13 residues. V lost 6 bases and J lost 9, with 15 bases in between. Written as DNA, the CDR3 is TGTGCCAGCAGGGTGGGCACGGACAGTGAGCAGTTCTTC. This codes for CASRVGTDSEQFF.

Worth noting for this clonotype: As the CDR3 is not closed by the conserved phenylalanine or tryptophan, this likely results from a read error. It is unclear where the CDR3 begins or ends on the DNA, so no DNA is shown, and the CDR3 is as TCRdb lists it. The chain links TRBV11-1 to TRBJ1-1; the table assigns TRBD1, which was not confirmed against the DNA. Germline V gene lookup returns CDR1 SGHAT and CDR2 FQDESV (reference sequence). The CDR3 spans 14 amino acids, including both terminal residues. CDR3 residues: CASSFWDRTTEALL.

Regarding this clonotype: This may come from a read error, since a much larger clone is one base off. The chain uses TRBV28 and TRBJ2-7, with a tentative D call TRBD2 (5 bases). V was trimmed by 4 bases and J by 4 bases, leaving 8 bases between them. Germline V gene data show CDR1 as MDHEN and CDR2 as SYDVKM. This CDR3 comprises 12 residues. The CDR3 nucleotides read TGTGCCAGCAGTTCCTGGGAGTACGAGCAGTACTTC. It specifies CASSSWEYEQYF.